Reported below is one T cell receptor beta chain. The CDR3 spans 15 residues. Germline V gene lookup returns CDR1 MNHNS and CDR2 SASEGT. V was pared by 2 bases and J by 4 bases, with 12 bases between. These data are taken from a study of read filtering for tumor transcriptome and immune sequencing. Overall study context: RNA-seq yielded only roughly 75 to 1,300 TCR reads, IR-seq about 4.05 to 10.27 million.

The library was built from roughly 400 ng RNA with molecular barcoded adaptors for alpha/delta and beta/gamma chains. TCRdb itself ran the reads through MiXCR, one entry per CDR3 protein. This table has 100,000 to 150,000 distinct CDR3 sequences, 13% appearing once. The sequenced sample was a population of CD138-negative cells sorted from bone marrow. The V gene is TRBV6-1, the J gene TRBJ1-5; D not resolved. The origin of this receptor is a donor aged 40 or over with multiple myeloma. The CDR3 sequence: CASSEKRRPNQPQHF. Written as DNA, the CDR3 is TGTGCCAGCAGTGAAAAACGTCGACCAAATCAGCCCCAGCATTTT.